A single sample is the source of the 25 T cell receptor beta chains below, sequenced in a study of blood T cells in healthy people across ages. A second about 7 to 11 cycle PCR used barcoded and J-beta primers. TCRdb re-called the 5' RACE reads through MiXCR, storing one row per CDR3 protein. There are more than 1 million distinct CDR3 sequences in the sample; 45% occur only once, and approximately 20% lies in the top ten. The specimen sequenced was blood. The receptors stem from a woman aged 55-69 years in good health.

V usage is TRBV20-1 and J usage is TRBJ2-1; 14 nucleotides align to TRBD2. Per the germline V gene, CDR1 is DFQATT and CDR2 is SNEGSKA (reference sequence). The CDR3 loop spans 17 amino acids. With 3 bases clipped from V and 5 bases from J, the junction kept 9 bases outside the gene matches. In nucleotides, the CDR3 is TGCAGTGCTAGCAGACTACAGGGACTAGCGGGAGACAATGAGCAGTTCTTC. Its translation is CSASRLQGLAGDNEQFF.

V usage is TRBV5-1 and J usage is TRBJ2-7; TRBD1 agrees at 7 bases. The CDR3 length is 16 residues. CDR1 SGHRS and CDR2 YFSETQ come from the germline V gene. Trimming removed 0 bases from V and 7 bases from J; junction bases left unmatched: 13. The CDR3 protein is CASSLGGRGFRNEQYF. The CDR3 nucleotides are TGCGCCAGCAGCTTGGGGGGCAGGGGGTTTCGGAATGAGCAGTACTTC. Full variable domain (remainder filled in from reference TRBV5-1 and TRBJ2-7): KAGVTQTPRYLIKTRGQQVTLSCSPISGHRSVSWYQQTPGQGLQFLFEYFSETQRNKGNFPGRFSGRQFSNSRSEMNVSTLELGDSALYLCASSLGGRGFRNEQYFGPGTRLTVT.

This clonotype was recorded many times. The genes are TRBV13 and TRBJ2-5, with 14 bases fitting TRBD2. The V gene's germline CDR1 is PRHDT and CDR2 FYEKMQ (reference sequence). The CDR3 contains 16 residues. V lost 4 bases to trimming and J lost 2 bases; unmatched junction nucleotides: 3. The CDR3 nucleotides read TGTGCCAGCAGCTGGGGACTAGCGGGAGTTCAAGAGACCCAGTACTTC. Encoded protein: CASSWGLAGVQETQYF.

The rearrangement links TRBV20-1 to TRBJ1-6; TRBD1 matches at 7 bases. The CDR3 is 18 amino acids. V shed 5 bases, J shed 1 base, and the junction held 14 bases outside the gene matches. Per the germline V gene, CDR1 is DFQATT and CDR2 is SNEGSKA (reference sequence). CDR3 nucleotide sequence: TGCAGTGCTGCTAAAACCCTCAGGGGGGCTTCCTATAATTCACCCCTCCACTTT. Amino acid sequence: CSAAKTLRGASYNSPLHF.

The rearrangement uses TRBV7-9 and TRBJ2-3; 13 nucleotides align to TRBD2. The CDR3 loop spans 18 amino acids. Unmatched junction bases numbered 8, after V lost 5 bases and J lost 0 bases. Per germline, CDR1 SEHNR and CDR2 FQNEAQ (reference sequence). The CDR3 coding sequence is TGTGCCAGCAGCCTACGGACTAGCGGGAGTTTAAGCACAGATACGCAGTATTTT. This sequence encodes CASSLRTSGSLSTDTQYF.

This clonotype came up many times. The V call is TRBV12-3 or TRBV12-4, the J call TRBJ2-4; D uncertain. The V end was cut by 6 bases, the J end by 3 bases, with 6 bases between. The CDR3 contains 12 residues. The CDR3 region is CASRDLKNIQYF. Here the CDR3 DNA reads TGTGCCAGCAGGGACCTCAAAAACATTCAGTACTTC.

V usage is TRBV20-1 and J usage is TRBJ2-5, with D maybe TRBD2 (6 bases). V was shortened by 3 bases and J by 3 bases, with 11 bases between the two germline ends. CDR3 length: 13 amino acids. CDR1 is DFQATT and CDR2 is SNEGSKA in the germline V gene (reference sequence). CDR3 loop: CSARAGQKETQYF. CDR3 DNA: TGCAGTGCTAGGGCGGGGCAGAAAGAGACCCAGTACTTC.

This clonotype appeared a few times. The V gene is TRBV27, the J gene TRBJ2-7, with D perhaps matching TRBD2 (5 bases). The CDR3 is 12 residues long. The ends were cut back, 8 bases at V and 6 bases at J, with 14 bases in the middle. From germline, CDR1 is MNHEY and CDR2 SMNVEV (reference sequence). CDR3 sequence (DNA): TGTGCCAGCTCGAAGGGAGTAGGCGAGCAGTACTTC. Protein sequence: CASSKGVGEQYF.

The chain is built from TRBV5-1 and TRBJ2-7, with TRBD2 matching over 8 bases. Trimming removed 0 bases from V and 0 bases from J; junction bases left unmatched: 5. Germline loops: CDR1 SGHRS, CDR2 YFSETQ. The CDR3 length is 16 residues. CDR3 sequence: CASSLALREASYEQYF. The DNA for the CDR3 is TGCGCCAGCAGCTTGGCCTTGCGGGAGGCCTCCTACGAGCAGTACTTC.

This clonotype was observed a handful of times. This chain connects TRBV9 to TRBJ2-3; the match to TRBD1 covers 7 bases. The V gene's germline CDR1 is SGDLS and CDR2 YYNGEE. J gave up 7 bases and V 0 bases, and 2 bases lay outside the gene matches. This CDR3 has 13 residues. This CDR3 is CASSVGDSNTQYF. The DNA of the CDR3 is TGTGCCAGCAGCGTAGGGGACAGCAATACGCAGTATTTT. Using reference TRBV9 and TRBJ2-3 for the parts outside the CDR3, the full variable domain is DSGVTQTPKHLITATGQRVTLRCSPRSGDLSVYWYQQSLDQGLQFLIQYYNGEERAKGNILERFSAQQFPDLHSELNLSSLELGDSALYFCASSVGDSNTQYFGPGTRLTVL.

This clonotype was recorded many times. The chain recombines TRBV5-1 with TRBJ2-7; 10 nucleotides line up with TRBD1. Germline V gene sequence: CDR1 SGHRS, CDR2 YFSETQ. The CDR3 runs to 15 residues. V lost 1 base and J lost 2; bases outside the gene matches: 3. The CDR3 DNA reads TGCGCCAGCAGCTTGTTGGACAGGGGGACCTACGAGCAGTACTTC. Protein product: CASSLLDRGTYEQYF.

V usage is TRBV5-5 and J usage is TRBJ2-3; D is possibly TRBD1 (6 bases). The CDR3 is 15 residues long. In germline, CDR1 is SGHKS, CDR2 YYEKEE (reference sequence). Trimming stripped 4 bases from V and 4 bases from J, with 16 bases between. For the CDR3, the DNA is TGTGCCAGCAGCCTAACAGGGAAAATTCCAGATACGCAGTATTTT. It translates to CASSLTGKIPDTQYF.

This clonotype was picked up a small number of times. The rearrangement links TRBV10-3 to TRBJ2-1; 11 nucleotides align to TRBD2. This CDR3 is built from 15 residues. Germline V gene lookup returns CDR1 ENHRY and CDR2 SYGVKD. V shed 6 bases, J shed 4 bases, and the junction held 5 bases outside the gene matches. DNA of the CDR3: TGTGCCATCAGGATACTAGCGGGAGCGTACAATGAGCAGTTCTTC. Translation gives CAIRILAGAYNEQFF.

The chain has TRBV9 and TRBJ1-4, with unresolved D. The V end was cut by 0 bases, the J end by 0 bases, with 9 bases between. Germline CDR1 reads SGDLS; CDR2 reads YYNGEE. The CDR3 length is 16 residues. The CDR3 here is CASSVDSGATNEKLFF. The CDR3 nucleotides read TGTGCCAGCAGCGTAGATTCGGGTGCAACTAATGAAAAACTGTTTTTT. Together with reference TRBV9 and TRBJ1-4, the CDR3 gives the full variable domain: DSGVTQTPKHLITATGQRVTLRCSPRSGDLSVYWYQQSLDQGLQFLIQYYNGEERAKGNILERFSAQQFPDLHSELNLSSLELGDSALYFCASSVDSGATNEKLFFGSGTQLSVL.

The chain carries TRBV13 and TRBJ1-1; D remains unclear. Germline V gene lookup returns CDR1 PRHDT and CDR2 FYEKMQ (reference sequence). The CDR3 runs to 13 residues. Trimming left V 3 bases short and J 1 base short, with 6 bases between. The CDR3 loop reads CASSLKKNTEAFF. The DNA for the CDR3 is TGTGCCAGCAGCTTGAAGAAGAACACTGAAGCTTTCTTT. The full variable domain, in which reference TRBV13 and TRBJ1-1 provide the parts outside the CDR3, is AAGVIQSPRHLIKEKRETATLKCYPIPRHDTVYWYQQGPGQDPQFLISFYEKMQSDKGSIPDRFSAQQFSDYHSELNMSSLELGDSALYFCASSLKKNTEAFFGQGTRLTVV.

This clonotype occurred a few times. The rearrangement links TRBV27 to TRBJ2-7, with 8 bases identical to TRBD2. Per the germline V gene, CDR1 is MNHEY and CDR2 is SMNVEV (reference sequence). The V segment lost 6 bases and the J segment 5 bases; nucleotides outside the gene matches: 6. This CDR3 contains 13 residues. CDR3 in amino acids: CASSLSGINEQYF. The CDR3 region has the DNA TGTGCCAGCAGCCTTAGCGGGATCAACGAGCAGTACTTC.

This clonotype was seen a handful of times. The V gene is TRBV27, the J gene TRBJ2-1, with TRBD2 matching 9 bases. In germline, CDR1 is MNHEY, CDR2 SMNVEV (reference sequence). CDR3 size: 15 residues. Losses at the gene ends were 8 bases for V and 7 bases for J; bases not matched to a gene: 12. DNA for the CDR3: TGTGCCAGCCAAAGGGAACTAGCGGGTTTTAATGAGCAGTTCTTC. Protein: CASQRELAGFNEQFF.

This clonotype has more than one count but fewer than ten. The chain recombines TRBV12-3 or TRBV12-4 with TRBJ2-5; no definite D call. The CDR3 runs to 14 residues. Trimming removed 3 bases at V and 1 base at J, with 9 bases between. In DNA form, the CDR3 reads TGTGCCAGCAGTTTTTCGAGAAGCCAAGAGACCCAGTACTTC. Protein sequence: CASSFSRSQETQYF.

The chain links TRBV7-3 to TRBJ1-1, with TRBD1 as a possible D gene (5 bases). This CDR3 has 13 amino acids. The ends were cut back, 5 bases at V and 5 bases at J, with 12 bases in the middle. CDR1 is SGHTA and CDR2 is FQGTGA in the germline V gene. The CDR3 protein is CASSLGPVTEAFF. CDR3 sequence (DNA): TGTGCCAGCAGCCTGGGACCGGTGACTGAAGCTTTCTTT. Full variable domain (outside the CDR3, taken from reference TRBV7-3 and TRBJ1-1): GAGVSQTPSNKVTEKGKYVELRCDPISGHTALYWYRQSLGQGPEFLIYFQGTGAADDSGLPNDRFFAVRPEGSVSTLKIQRTERGDSAVYLCASSLGPVTEAFFGQGTRLTVV.

Of note for this clonotype: Since a much larger clone is just one base distant, this may be a read error. The gene calls are TRBV4-1 and TRBJ2-4; the D gene is possibly TRBD2 (6 bases). Germline CDR1 MGHRA, CDR2 YSYEKL. This CDR3 region has 14 residues. As DNA, the CDR3 is TGCGCCAGCAGCCAAGTCTCGCGGGAAAACATTCGGTACTTC. This translates into CASSQVSRENIRYF.

The chain couples TRBV7-6 to TRBJ2-3; 10 bases agree with TRBD2. With V trimmed by 5 bases and J by 6 bases, 8 bases remained unmatched. This CDR3 is 15 amino acids long. CDR1 SGHVS and CDR2 FNYEAQ come from the germline V gene. This chain's CDR3 is CASSPRSGRGDTQYF. The CDR3, as DNA: TGTGCCAGCAGCCCCCGGAGCGGGAGGGGGGATACGCAGTATTTT.

The chain links TRBV20-1 to TRBJ2-2, with D possibly matching TRBD1 (6 bases). The germline V gene has CDR1 DFQATT and CDR2 SNEGSKA (reference sequence). The germline V and J ends were trimmed by 3 bases and 4 bases, with 9 bases remaining between them. CDR3 length: 13 residues. CDR3 sequence (DNA): TGCAGTGCTAGTCCGACAGGCACCGGGGAGCTGTTTTTT. Translation: CSASPTGTGELFF.

V gene TRBV28 combines with J gene TRBJ2-7; D not certain. CDR1 and CDR2 from the germline V gene are MDHEN and SYDVKM. The germline V and J ends were trimmed by 5 bases and 3 bases, with 8 bases remaining between them. This CDR3 has 12 residues. This chain's CDR3 is CASSPLFYEQYF. The CDR3 nucleotides are TGTGCCAGCAGTCCCCTGTTCTACGAGCAGTACTTC.

This clonotype was observed many times. This chain connects TRBV29-1 to TRBJ2-7, with D perhaps TRBD2 (5 bases). The CDR3 sequence is 11 residues long. Trimming stripped 3 bases from V and 4 bases from J, with 7 bases between. Germline-derived CDR1 and CDR2 are SQVTM and ANQGSEA. The CDR3 spells CSVDRGYEQYF. The CDR3 DNA reads TGCAGCGTTGACCGGGGTTACGAGCAGTACTTC.

This rearrangement joins TRBV25-1 to TRBJ1-2; D ambiguous. V was clipped by 3 bases and J by 4 bases, with 9 bases between them. The CDR3 has 13 residues. Per germline, CDR1 MGHDK and CDR2 SYGVNS. CDR3 region: CASSDAAFYGYTF. CDR3 DNA sequence: TGTGCCAGCAGTGACGCGGCGTTCTATGGCTACACCTTC.